This T cell receptor (beta chain) emerged from a study of blood T cells in healthy people across ages. A J-beta primer mix and a sample-barcoded 5' primer were used in a second PCR of about 6 to 12 cycles. With 12 random nucleotides, a template-switch adaptor tagged each individual cDNA molecule. Researchers report that each sample yielded at least 3 million CDR3-containing paired-end reads. TCRdb redid the calling of the 5' RACE reads with MiXCR, one entry per CDR3 protein. The table shows 600,000 to 900,000 distinct CDR3 sequences, with 25% to 30% occurring only once. Germline assignment: CDR1 SGHVS and CDR2 FNYEAQ. Trimming left V 8 bases short and J 3 bases short, with 13 bases between. This CDR3 has 13 residues. Concerning this clonotype itself: What it recognizes is unknown.

Study findings and constraints: A strong correlation between TCR beta diversity and naive T cell percentage was seen.

These data are also associated with another study on T cells of mothers and their children. That paper states: A few healthy Caucasian mothers, along with their six children, were the donors.

Sequencing input: blood. This receptor was taken from a boy aged 5-17 years in good health. The chain uses TRBV7-6 and TRBJ1-1; D gene unclear. The CDR3 region has the DNA TGTGCCAGCGGAACCGACGAGTACACTGAAGCTTTCTTT. Its translation: CASGTDEYTEAFF.